This TCR beta chain was captured in a study of T cells in Graves' hyperthyroidism and ophthalmopathy. Many counts were recorded for this clonotype. Its matching antigen is unknown. Amplified TCR beta CDR3 regions came from RNA transcripts. Researchers ran a first-round RT-PCR on the TCR CDR3 using the HTBI primer set. TCRdb analysed the multiplex PCR reads with MiXCR anew, one entry per CDR3 protein. The sample consists of 650,000 to 750,000 distinct CDR3 sequences, 14% of them appearing once. Trimming cost V 2 bases and J 7 bases; bases outside gene matches: 11. The germline CDR1 and CDR2 sequences are MNHNY and SVGAGI (reference sequence). This CDR3 contains 16 residues. Exclusion criteria comprised uncontrolled infection, other autoimmune disease, pregnancy or lactation. Every diagnosis used clinical symptoms, serum thyroxine and TRAb, thyroid ultrasound and orbital computed tomography. General study points: Ophthalmopathy stood apart from stable hyperthyroidism in a 13 V-J model. Ophthalmopathy prediction by the model preceded onset by a median roughly 6 months.

Sequenced sample: blood. This rearrangement joins TRBV6-6 to TRBJ2-7; 10 bases map to TRBD2. The receptor was derived from a woman in her late teens or twenties with Graves' hyperthyroidism. CDR3 residues: CASSYPRQREGGEQYF. CDR3 in DNA: TGTGCCAGCAGTTACCCTCGACAGCGGGAGGGCGGAGAGCAGTACTTC.